This TCR beta chain was captured in a study of vaccination and CD4 T cells after COVID-19. Turning to the study itself: Each convalescent patient was PCR positive for SARS-CoV-2 on nasal swab; roughly 9 cases were mild and one severe. Post-COVID draws came a median roughly 97 days after diagnosis (range 35 to 161).

Cultured CD4+ T-cell DNA underwent Oncomine TCR Beta short-read sequencing. The genomic DNA was obtained from cultured CD4+ T cells by extraction with the QIAamp micro DNA kit. TCRdb reprocessed the PCR reads with MiXCR, giving one entry per CDR3 protein. The profile shows 15,000 to 19,000 distinct CDR3 sequences, approximately 40% of them singletons. Note on this clonotype: Its specificity is not known.

Regarding treatment: roughly 10-day PBMC culture with coronavirus spike peptide pools or control peptides (ViraFEST assay). The V gene end was trimmed by 5 bases and the J gene end by 4 bases; junction bases not matched to a gene: 4. This CDR3 region has 15 residues. From germline, CDR1 is LNHDA and CDR2 SQIVND (reference sequence). The chain uses TRBV19 and TRBJ2-1; 11 positions agree with TRBD2. The sequences come from CD4+ T cells from blood, cultured in vitro, collected before SARS-CoV-2 vaccination. The receptor's source is a human donor who had recovered from COVID-19. CDR3 protein: CASSPRLAGYNEQFF. The CDR3 DNA is TGTGCCAGTAGTCCTAGACTAGCGGGATACAATGAGCAGTTCTTC.